The T cell receptor (beta chain) described here comes from a study of cytomegalovirus exposure and HLA in healthy donors. Overall study results and limits: In vitro experiments confirmed that a few CMV-associated chains were specific for CMV antigens. Reportedly, TCR beta sequences accurately predicted HLA-A and HLA-B alleles in most subjects.

The V and J ends lost 5 bases and 4 bases, in that order; junction bases with no gene match: 7. The CDR3 covers 14 residues. Germline lookup yields CDR1 SGHAT and CDR2 FQNNGV. PCR amplification relied on 60 Vbeta primers (plus 13 Jbeta primers). Libraries were prepared by immunoSEQ multiplex PCR; TCRdb keeps only in-frame clonotypes and omits some of them. Counted here are about 160,000 clones, 75% to 85% occurring once; the ten biggest clones make up under 6%. Turning to this clone: Its antigen is still unknown.

The chain couples TRBV11-2 to TRBJ2-5; 7 bases are a match to TRBD1. Material for sequencing was PBMCs. The sequence was collected from a man aged 30 to 39 in good health and CMV-seronegative. This chain's CDR3 is CASSPLYRGETQYF. CDR3 bases: TGTGCCAGCAGCCCGTTATACAGGGGAGAGACCCAGTACTTC. Using reference TRBV11-2 and TRBJ2-5 for the parts outside the CDR3, the full variable domain is EAGVAQSPRYKIIEKRQSVAFWCNPISGHATLYWYQQILGQGPKLLIQFQNNGVVDDSQLPKDRFSAERLKGVDSTLKIQPAKLEDSAVYLCASSPLYRGETQYFGPGTRLLVL.